The clone carrying this T cell receptor (beta chain) was counted many times. The data stem from a study of human T cells and chemical hapten exposure. The J segment lost 10 bases and the V segment lost 6 bases, leaving 13 bases of the junction unmatched. Germline assignment: CDR1 LNHDA and CDR2 SQIVND (reference sequence). The CDR3 runs 15 residues. MiXCR was run by TCRdb on the RACE reads, yielding one entry per CDR3 protein. Of about 260,000 distinct CDR3 sequences listed, approximately 8.6% were seen once; the top ten hold around 2.5%. Time point described: pre-sensitization, week 0. Treatment of the sample: therapeutic diphenylcyclopropenone sensitization with weekly scalp DPC.

This chain uses TRBV19 with TRBJ2-1, with 9 bases lining up with TRBD2. This TCR derives from a woman aged 40 to 49 with alopecia areata. Some clones in this sample may be carry-over from other donors' samples. Sequenced here: whole blood, sampled in connection with sensitization to the hapten diphenylcyclopropenone (DPC). The CDR3 bases are TGTGCCAGTAGGCTCGAAATTAGCGGGAGTGAAGAGCAGTTCTTC. Its protein is CASRLEISGSEEQFF.